This TCR beta chain is drawn from a study of blood T cell repertoires in COVID-19. The data were produced by immunoSEQ multiplex PCR, yet TCRdb's version contains in-frame clones alone and is incomplete. The sample includes under 300,000 clones, 80% to 90% of them seen just once. Germline assignment: CDR1 KGHDR and CDR2 SFDVKD. J gave up 4 bases and V 5 bases, and 5 bases lay outside the gene matches. This CDR3 has 14 amino acids. This receptor was obtained from a woman in her thirties or forties who had been exposed to COVID-19. The sequencing sample was made of PBMCs or T cells enriched from blood (not recorded which). The chain has TRBV24-1 and TRBJ2-3; 7 bases align to TRBD2. CDR3 in DNA: TGTGCCACCAGTGCCGTGGCGGGGGCAGATACGCAGTATTTT. It is translated as CATSAVAGADTQYF.